This T cell receptor (beta chain) stems from a study of shared clonotypes between healthy human individuals. V gave up 11 bases and J gave up 5 bases, with 21 bases separating them. The CDR3 covers 14 residues. Germline-derived CDR1 and CDR2 are SEHNR and FQNEAQ (reference sequence). The authors' processing: ImmunoSEQ junction-only sequences lacked quality scores, so their filtering differed. Libraries were prepared by immunoSEQ multiplex PCR; TCRdb keeps only in-frame clonotypes and omits some of them. Clone size and the V and J calls come from that table; the DNA yielded D and trimming. Found here are roughly 490,000 clones, approximately 79% of them singletons; the top ten hold approximately 12%.

The origin of this receptor is a woman aged 40 to 49 in good health. Some clones in this sample may be carry-over from other donors' samples. This chain joins TRBV7-9 and TRBJ1-2; TRBD1 is a possible D gene (5 bases). The sequenced sample was PBMCs. CDR3 bases: TGTGCCTCGTCCCCAACGGGGGGAGTATATGGCTACACCTTC. Residues: CASSPTGGVYGYTF.